A single sample is the source of the 23 T cell receptor beta chains below, sequenced in a study of shared clonotypes between healthy human individuals. TCRdb's table, derived via immunoSEQ multiplex PCR, lists solely in-frame clones and lacks some. The sample has 450,000 or so clones, 75% to 80% seen once. Sequences were obtained from PBMCs. The receptors here all came from a woman aged 40 to 50 in good health. Some clones in this sample may be carry-over from other donors' samples.

The V call is TRBV5-4, the J call TRBJ1-5; the D is unclear. V was pared by 4 bases and J by 1 base, with 9 bases between. The CDR3 has 14 residues. The V gene's germline CDR1 is SGHNT and CDR2 YYREEE (reference sequence). The CDR3 nucleotides read TGTGCCAGCAGCCTCCCCTTAAGCAATCAGCCCCAGCATTTT. It codes for CASSLPLSNQPQHF.

The V call is TRBV18, the J call TRBJ1-5; tentative D call: TRBD1 (6 bases). The CDR3 covers 15 residues. Trimming took off 1 base at V and 4 bases at J, with 11 bases between the two ends. Germline V gene sequence: CDR1 KGHSH, CDR2 LQKENI. Written as DNA, the CDR3 is TGTGCCAGCTCACCACAGGGGGGTCGAAATCAGCCCCAGCATTTT. It specifies CASSPQGGRNQPQHF.

V is TRBV9 and J is TRBJ2-7; 7 nucleotides agree with TRBD2. CDR1 SGDLS and CDR2 YYNGEE come from the germline V gene. After removal of 2 bases from V and 3 bases from J, the junction contained 5 bases not matched to a gene. The CDR3 extends over 14 amino acids. Here the CDR3 DNA reads TGTGCCAGCAGCGTTTCTAGCGGAAACTACGAGCAGTACTTC. Its protein product is CASSVSSGNYEQYF.

The chain links TRBV6-1 to TRBJ1-4, with D possibly TRBD1 on 6 matching bases. Deletions cut 6 bases from V and 7 bases from J, with 18 bases between. CDR1 is MNHNS and CDR2 is SASEGT in the germline V gene. CDR3 length: 15 amino acids. CDR3 sequence (DNA): TGTGCCAGCAGGTTACAGGGAGGGGGGGCTGAAAAACTGTTTTTT. This encodes CASRLQGGGAEKLFF.

V and J are TRBV30 and TRBJ1-2, with D tentatively TRBD1 (6 bases). The CDR3 covers 15 residues. The V end was cut by 2 bases, the J end by 2 bases, with 15 bases between. Germline V CDR1 and CDR2: GTSNPN, SVGIG (reference sequence). CDR3 nucleotide sequence: TGTGCCTGGAGTCTGGGCAGGGGAGGCAACTATGGCTACACCTTC. It encodes CAWSLGRGGNYGYTF.

The J gene is TRBJ2-7, the V gene TRBV5-1; 7 bases fit TRBD2. Germline CDR1 is SGHRS and CDR2 is YFSETQ. The CDR3 loop spans 16 amino acids. J was trimmed by 3 bases and V by 0 bases; bases with no gene match: 9. Written as DNA, the CDR3 is TGCGCCAGCAGCTTGGTTTTGGGGGGGTTAGACTACGAGCAGTACTTC. It is translated as CASSLVLGGLDYEQYF.

The chain is built from TRBV18 and TRBJ1-5, with D possibly being TRBD1 (5 bases). CDR3 length: 15 amino acids. Trimming removed 2 bases at V and 0 bases at J, with 8 bases between. The germline gives CDR1 KGHSH, CDR2 LQKENI. CDR3 region: CASSPRGDSNQPQHF. Here the CDR3 DNA reads TGTGCCAGCTCACCAAGGGGAGATAGCAATCAGCCCCAGCATTTT.

Comments on this clone: A much larger clone differs from this one at a single base, so this may be a read error. The chain recombines TRBV7-9 with TRBJ2-5; TRBD2 agrees at 12 bases. Germline values: CDR1 SEHNR, CDR2 FQNEAQ (reference sequence). The CDR3 runs to 15 residues. Unmatched junction bases numbered 7, after V lost 4 bases and J lost 7 bases. The CDR3 loop reads CASSWELAGGGTQYF. CDR3 nucleotide sequence: TGTGCCAGCAGCTGGGAACTAGCGGGAGGTGGGACCCAGTACTTC.

Comments on this clone: A far larger clone is off by one base, so a read error is likely. The chain uses TRBV4-2 and TRBJ2-5, with a possible D match to TRBD1 (6 bases). The V and J ends lost 1 base and 5 bases respectively, with 11 bases between them. Germline CDR1 LGHNA, CDR2 YNFKEQ. The CDR3 is 14 amino acids. CDR3: CASSQGNRDETQYF. CDR3 coding DNA: TGTGCCAGCAGCCAAGGGAACAGGGATGAGACCCAGTACTTC.

The V call is TRBV4-1, the J call TRBJ1-2; D gene ambiguous. This CDR3 contains 15 residues. V was trimmed by 4 bases and J by 3 bases, leaving 15 bases between them. CDR1 MGHRA and CDR2 YSYEKL come from the germline V gene. CDR3 sequence: CASSPQMRADYGYTF. DNA of the CDR3: TGCGCCAGCAGCCCTCAGATGAGGGCGGACTATGGCTACACCTTC.

The V gene is TRBV6-1, the J gene TRBJ2-7; unclear D gene. Germline CDR1 MNHNS, CDR2 SASEGT. The ends were cut back, 7 bases at V and 3 bases at J, with 13 bases in the middle. The CDR3 is 13 residues long. CDR3 in DNA: TGTGCCAGCACGGCGGCTGGGGTCTACGAGCAGTACTTC. Amino acids: CASTAAGVYEQYF.

This clone showed up just once. The chain links TRBV23-1 to TRBJ1-3; tentatively, D is TRBD1 (5 bases). Being an ORF, TRBV23-1 has a function that is uncertain. CDR3 length equals 19 residues. V lost 6 bases to trimming and J lost 0 bases, with 24 bases between them. CDR3 in amino acids: CASRPRRQGRYFSGNTIYF. Written as DNA, the CDR3 is TGCGCCAGCAGGCCTAGGAGGCAGGGCCGCTACTTCTCTGGAAACACCATATATTTT.

V and J are TRBV7-9 and TRBJ2-2; 9 bases are a match to TRBD1. This CDR3 comprises 16 residues. CDR1 SEHNR and CDR2 FQNEAQ come from the germline V gene (reference sequence). Losses at the gene ends were 5 bases for V and 7 bases for J; bases not matched to a gene: 11. The CDR3 reads CASSQTLGQGGGELFF. Written as DNA, the CDR3 is TGTGCCAGCAGCCAAACCCTGGGACAGGGCGGCGGGGAGCTGTTTTTT.

The DNA of the CDR3 is TGTGCCATCGGGGACCTTCGGGACTATGGCTACACCTTC. This sequence encodes CAIGDLRDYGYTF. The chain carries TRBV6-1 and TRBJ1-2; TRBD1 is a possible D gene (5 bases). The CDR3 is 13 amino acids. CDR1 is MNHNS and CDR2 is SASEGT in the germline V gene. V lost 10 bases, J lost 3 bases, and 15 bases lay in between.

The chain's CDR3 is CASRDKDRGTSNQPQHF. The CDR3 DNA follows: TGTGCCAGCAGAGATAAGGACAGGGGGACTAGCAATCAGCCCCAGCATTTT. The V call is TRBV9, the J call TRBJ1-5, with 10 positions matching TRBD1. Germline V gives CDR1 SGDLS, CDR2 YYNGEE. The V gene end was trimmed by 5 bases and the J gene end by 0 bases; junction bases not matched to a gene: 8. The CDR3 is 17 amino acids.

There are a few counts of this clone. This sequence may be a read error, since a much larger clone differs from it by one base. The sample holds other DNA sequences that translate to the same CDR3. The J gene is TRBJ2-1, the V gene TRBV7-9; 10 bases align to TRBD2. CDR3 length: 15 residues. Germline V gene lookup returns CDR1 SEHNR and CDR2 FQNEAQ (reference sequence). The CDR3 DNA sequence: TGTGCCGGCAGTACGCGGACTAGCGGAAGCGATGAGCAGTTCTTC. This sequence encodes CAGSTRTSGSDEQFF.

This clone was counted once. V gene TRBV7-6 combines with J gene TRBJ1-4; 10 bases line up with TRBD1. This CDR3 is 16 amino acids long. CDR1 is SGHVS and CDR2 is FNYEAQ in the germline V gene. Unmatched junction bases numbered 2, after V lost 2 bases and J lost 2 bases. The CDR3 region is CASSLRQGATNEKLFF. DNA for the CDR3: TGTGCCAGCAGCTTACGACAGGGGGCGACTAATGAAAAACTGTTTTTT.

This clone was seen more than once but under ten times. V gene TRBV7-9 combines with J gene TRBJ2-5; TRBD1 aligns across 8 bases. The trim removed 5 bases at V and 4 bases at J, leaving 12 bases unmatched. The germline CDR1 and CDR2 sequences are SEHNR and FQNEAQ (reference sequence). There are 16 residues in the CDR3. CDR3 coding DNA: TGTGCCAGCAGCCGGTACAGGGGGGAACCTGGAGAGACCCAGTACTTC. It translates to CASSRYRGEPGETQYF. Full variable domain (missing parts from reference TRBV7-9 and TRBJ2-5): DTGVSQNPRHKITKRGQNVTFRCDPISEHNRLYWYRQTLGQGPEFLTYFQNEAQLEKSRLLSDRFSAERPKGSFSTLEIQRTEQGDSAMYLCASSRYRGEPGETQYFGPGTRLLVL.

This clone was seen at least ten times. The V gene is TRBV6-5, the J gene TRBJ2-7; 7 bases agree with TRBD1. The germline V gene encodes CDR1 MNHEY and CDR2 SVGAGI. CDR3 length: 15 amino acids. The J segment lost 5 bases and the V segment lost 0 bases, leaving 7 bases of the junction unmatched. The CDR3: CASSYSSGGADEQYF. In DNA form, the CDR3 reads TGTGCCAGCAGTTACTCCTCAGGGGGTGCGGACGAGCAGTACTTC.

This clone showed up just a few times. This chain uses TRBV29-1 with TRBJ2-5, with 8 bases aligning to TRBD2. The CDR3 consists of 13 residues. V was pared by 2 bases and J by 2 bases, with 1 base of the junction left unmatched. Germline assignment: CDR1 SQVTM and CDR2 ANQGSEA. The CDR3 nucleotides are TGCAGCGTTGAATCGGGAGGGCAAGAGACCCAGTACTTC. It is translated as CSVESGGQETQYF.

A note on this clone: Sequence at one end of the junction differs from germline and may be a read error. Other DNA sequences within the sample encode an identical CDR3. This sequence joins TRBV6-5 and TRBJ1-6; D remains unclear. CDR3 length: 14 residues. Germline CDR1 is MNHEY and CDR2 is SVGAGI. CDR3 bases: TGCGCCAGCAGCCCTGGACCTCAGGTTTCACCCCTCCACTTT. Protein sequence: CASSPGPQVSPLHF.

V and J are TRBV30 and TRBJ2-7, with 14 bases aligning to TRBD2. In germline, CDR1 is GTSNPN, CDR2 SVGIG (reference sequence). V was clipped by 4 bases and J by 7 bases; unmatched bases: 3. The CDR3 loop spans 13 amino acids. CDR3 coding DNA: TGTGCCTGGAAAGGGACTAGCGGGAGTGAGCAGTACTTC. Its translation: CAWKGTSGSEQYF.

The chain is built from TRBV6-6 and TRBJ2-3, with D maybe TRBD2 (6 bases). This CDR3 comprises 16 residues. Germline lookup yields CDR1 MNHNY and CDR2 SVGAGI (reference sequence). V was clipped by 5 bases and J by 0 bases, with 15 bases between them. The CDR3 bases are TGTGCCAGCAGTCCCCGCGGGGCCTGGAGCACAGATACGCAGTATTTT. Translation: CASSPRGAWSTDTQYF.